This TCR beta chain was documented in a study of STAT5B mutations in CD4+ large granular lymphocyte leukemia. Authors' methods: Lowest detectable productive clonotype frequency was 2.59 x 10-5. The assay was immunoSEQ multiplex PCR, and TCRdb's table has in-frame clones only and misses some. For V, J and clone size, that table is used; D and trimming come from the DNA. Here the sample spans about 32,000 clones, about 89% being singletons. Study conclusions and caveats: 8/27 top patient clones versus 2/35 control clones were TRBV06-family.

The CDR3 runs to 14 residues. V was clipped by 3 bases and J by 7 bases, with 13 bases between them. Germline CDR1 KGHSH, CDR2 LQKENI. In the case of this clone: Its antigen is unidentified.

V gene TRBV18 combines with J gene TRBJ1-5; possibly TRBD1 for D (5 bases). The sequenced sample consisted of CD4+ T cells from blood buffy coats. The receptor's source is a human donor in good health. The CDR3 protein is CASSPDSAGQPQHF. CDR3 nucleotide sequence: TGTGCCAGCTCACCCGACTCCGCAGGGCAGCCCCAGCATTTT.